These 3 T cell receptor beta chains were sequenced from one sample in a study of blood T cell repertoires in COVID-19 (dated by TCRdb to 2018 to 2021). Preparation of the library involved the immunoSEQ multiplex PCR assay. This is the immuneACCESS table as TCRdb keeps it, with only in-frame sequences that have V and J called. A part of the clones is gone; compared with another copy, unresolved V genes explain less than half, and the rest is unexplained. In all, the sample holds 300,000 or so clones, and 90% of those were seen once. The top ten clones comprise roughly 2.9% of the sample. Specimen: peripheral blood. The receptors originated from a woman in her thirties with COVID-19, enrolled during active disease.

The genes are TRBV2 and TRBJ1-2; D unclear. The CDR3 loop spans 18 amino acids. Trimming removed 2 bases from V and 7 bases from J, with 26 bases in between. Germline V CDR1 and CDR2: SNHLY, FYNNEI. CDR3 sequence (DNA): TGTGCCAGCAGTGAAACCCTAAGCGCGGCAACCGAGCCGTTTGGCTACACCTTC. This sequence encodes CASSETLSAATEPFGYTF.

This chain connects TRBV21-1 to TRBJ2-6; no DNA check was done on the table's D call, TRBD1. TRBV21-1 corresponds to a pseudogene. The CDR3 has 19 amino acids. CDR3 region: CASSRTTLTGDSGANVLTF. DNA of the CDR3: TGTGCCAGCAGCCGCACCACCCTAACAGGGGACTCTGGGGCCAACGTCCTGACTTTC.

The rearrangement links TRBV29-1 to TRBJ1-4, with TRBD1 matching 7 bases. Germline CDR1 is SQVTM and CDR2 is ANQGSEA. V was clipped by 0 bases and J by 8 bases; unmatched bases: 6. CDR3 size: 14 residues. The CDR3 is CSVEDRQGSEKLFF. CDR3 in DNA: TGCAGCGTTGAAGATAGACAGGGCAGCGAAAAACTGTTTTTT.